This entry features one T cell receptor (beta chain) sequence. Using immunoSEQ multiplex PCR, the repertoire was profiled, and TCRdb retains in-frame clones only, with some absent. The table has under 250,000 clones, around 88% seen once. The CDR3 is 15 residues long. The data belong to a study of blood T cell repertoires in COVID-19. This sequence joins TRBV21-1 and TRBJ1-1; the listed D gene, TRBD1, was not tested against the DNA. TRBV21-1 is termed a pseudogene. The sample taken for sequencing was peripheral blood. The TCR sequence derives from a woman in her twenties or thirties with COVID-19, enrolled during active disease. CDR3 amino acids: CASSSFQGFNTEAFF. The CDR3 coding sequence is TGTGCCAGCAGCTCTTTTCAGGGTTTTAACACTGAAGCTTTCTTT.